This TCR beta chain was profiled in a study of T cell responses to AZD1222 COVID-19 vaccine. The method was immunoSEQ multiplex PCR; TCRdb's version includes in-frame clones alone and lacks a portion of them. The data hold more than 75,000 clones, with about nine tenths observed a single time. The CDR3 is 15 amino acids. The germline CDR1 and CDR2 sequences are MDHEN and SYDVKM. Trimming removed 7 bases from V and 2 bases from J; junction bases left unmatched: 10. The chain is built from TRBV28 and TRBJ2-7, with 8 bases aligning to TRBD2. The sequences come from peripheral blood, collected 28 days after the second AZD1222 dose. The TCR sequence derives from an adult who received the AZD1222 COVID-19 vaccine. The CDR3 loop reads CASNTGRGGPYEQYF. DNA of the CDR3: TGTGCCAGCAACACTGGCCGGGGGGGCCCCTACGAGCAGTACTTC.